Listed below are T cell receptor beta chains from one sample, sequenced in a study of blood T cells in healthy people across ages. TCRdb reprocessed the 5' RACE reads via MiXCR and lists one record per CDR3 protein. Of roughly 680,000 distinct CDR3 sequences listed, around 49% are singletons. Sequenced material: blood. The receptors here all came from a woman aged 55-69 years in good health. Both conserved end residues are part of each CDR3. A D gene is named only where the DNA matches it firmly. Only some rows state a clone size, as once, few, many or a class for expanded clones.

>TRBJ2-4|TRBV6-5|.|.
TGTGCCAGCAGTACCATTAGTCCCCAAAACATTCAGTACTTC
CASSTISPQNIQYF
>TRBJ2-3|TRBV10-3|.|few
TGTGCCATCACTCCCAGGGCCACAGATACGCAGTATTTT
CAITPRATDTQYF
>TRBJ2-3|TRBV7-2|.|once
TGTGCCAGCAGCTTAATCCCGAGCACAGATATGCAGTATTTT
CASSLIPSTDMQYF
>TRBJ2-3|TRBV6-2/TRBV6-3|TRBD2|.
TGTGCCAGCAGTTACTCGTCCCTAGCGGGAGCTAGCACAGATACGCAGTATTTT
CASSYSSLAGASTDTQYF
>TRBJ2-5|TRBV28|TRBD1|few
TGTGCCAGCAGTTACACAGGGGTTCAAGAGACCCAGTACTTC
CASSYTGVQETQYF
>TRBJ2-5|TRBV28|TRBD1|.
TGTGCCAGCAGGGACAGGTCCTCCTACAATGAGCAGTACTTC
CASRDRSSYNEQYF
>TRBJ2-1|TRBV5-1|.|.
TGCGCCAGCAGCCTGGACACAAATTCCTACAATGAGCAGTTCTTC
CASSLDTNSYNEQFF
>TRBJ2-7|TRBV5-1|.|few
TGCGCCAGCAGCTTCAAAACTAGTCTGGCATACTACGAGCAGTACTTC
CASSFKTSLAYYEQYF
>TRBJ2-5|TRBV19|TRBD1|few
TGTGCCAGTACCAACCGGGACAGGGGGCAAGAGACCCAGTACTTC
CASTNRDRGQETQYF
>TRBJ2-6|TRBV3-1|.|few
TGTGCCAGCAGCCAAGTAGGACTTAACTCTGGGGCCAACGTCCTGACTTTC
CASSQVGLNSGANVLTF
>TRBJ1-2|TRBV6-6|.|.
TGTGCCAGCAGTTACCAGTTAGGCTACACCTTC
CASSYQLGYTF
>TRBJ2-5|TRBV2|TRBD2|few
TGTGCCAGCAGTTATACTAGCGGGAGCCGAGAGACCCAGTACTTC
CASSYTSGSRETQYF
>TRBJ1-6|TRBV9|.|few
TGTGCCAGCAGCGTAGATCCAACCAGGGATTCACCCCTCCACTTT
CASSVDPTRDSPLHF
>TRBJ2-7|TRBV6-2/TRBV6-3|.|few
TGTGCCAGCAGTACGCAGGGGGGGGTATACGAGCAGTACTTC
CASSTQGGVYEQYF
>TRBJ2-5|TRBV7-9|.|many
TGTGCCAGCAGCCAGGCCAACCGTGGGGAGACCCAGTACTTC
CASSQANRGETQYF
>TRBJ1-2|TRBV20-1|.|.
TGCAGTGCTAGTATTGTGGGGTACGATGGCTACACCTTC
CSASIVGYDGYTF
>TRBJ2-5|TRBV15|TRBD2|.
TGTGCCACCAGCCGTAGCGGGAGAAGGGGGGAGGAGACCCAGTACTTC
CATSRSGRRGEETQYF
>TRBJ2-3|TRBV10-3|.|.
TGTGCCATCAGCGAAGGAGGCCCAGATACGCAGTATTTT
CAISEGGPDTQYF
>TRBJ1-1|TRBV20-1|TRBD1|.
TGCAGTGTGGACAGGCCCCGTGAAGCTTTCTTT
CSVDRPREAFF
>TRBJ2-2|TRBV7-8|.|once
TGTGCCAGCAGCTTAGGGCAGGGCCCCGGGGAGCTGTTTTTT
CASSLGQGPGELFF
>TRBJ2-3|TRBV14|TRBD2|.
TGTGCCAGCAGCCAACTAAACCCGGGACTAGCGGCCGGTGGTACGCAGTATTTT
CASSQLNPGLAAGGTQYF
>TRBJ2-3|TRBV9|.|.
TGTGCCAGCAGCGTAGCCCTGAGCGGACTGGGCACAGATACGCAGTATTTT
CASSVALSGLGTDTQYF
>TRBJ2-5|TRBV28|.|.
TGTGCCAGCAGCCCAGTTAAGGAGGGGGAGACCCAGTACTTC
CASSPVKEGETQYF
>TRBJ1-5|TRBV5-1|TRBD1|.
TGCGCCAGCAGGGCGGGACAGGGGGATCAGCCCCAGCATTTT
CASRAGQGDQPQHF
>TRBJ1-1|TRBV27|.|.
TGTGCCAGCAGTTTAATTGGCAGGGGCCGTTTTTGGTGGAGTGAAGCTTTCTTT
CASSLIGRGRFWWSEAFF
>TRBJ2-5|TRBV6-1|.|.
TGTGCCAGCAGAAGGGACATCGGAGAGACCCAGTACTTC
CASRRDIGETQYF
>TRBJ2-1|TRBV2|TRBD1|.
TGTGCCAGCAGTGAAGCGCTTCGAGGGACAGGGGCCTACAATGAGCAGTTCTTC
CASSEALRGTGAYNEQFF
>TRBJ2-6|TRBV28|.|.
TGTGCCAGCAGGGCCGGGCGGGATACTGGGGCCAACGTCCTGACTTTC
CASRAGRDTGANVLTF
>TRBJ1-1|TRBV20-1|.|.
TGCAGTGCTAGAGGGGCGGTGACTAGCACTGAAGCTTTCTTT
CSARGAVTSTEAFF
>TRBJ2-1|TRBV25-1|TRBD2|.
TGTGCCAGCTCTGCCCCCCGGGAGGTAAAACTAGCGGGATTCAATGAGCAGTTCTTC
CASSAPREVKLAGFNEQFF
>TRBJ2-1|TRBV7-9|.|.
TGTGCCAGCAGCCTGCAGGGGACCCCCTACAATGAGCAGTTCTTC
CASSLQGTPYNEQFF
>TRBJ2-1|TRBV20-1|TRBD2|few
TGCAGTGCAACTGGGACTAGCGGAGCCGTCCCCCACTACAATGAGCAGTTCTTC
CSATGTSGAVPHYNEQFF
>TRBJ2-1|TRBV6-2/TRBV6-3|TRBD2|.
TGTGCCAGCAGTTACGAAAGGGGTAGCGGGAGACGTTACAATGAGCAGTTCTTC
CASSYERGSGRRYNEQFF
>TRBJ2-1|TRBV4-3|TRBD2|once
TGCGCCAGCAGCCAAGATCTCGGGCAAGCGGGGAACAATGAGCAGTTCTTC
CASSQDLGQAGNNEQFF
>TRBJ1-5|TRBV20-1|.|few
TGCAGTGCTAGAGCCTTAAGAGGGCAAAGCAATCAGCCCCAGCATTTT
CSARALRGQSNQPQHF
>TRBJ2-7|TRBV7-2|.|.
TGTGCCAGCAGCCTCAGGGGAGGCAGTTTTAACGAGCAGTACTTC
CASSLRGGSFNEQYF
>TRBJ2-3|TRBV12-5|.|few
TGTGCTAGTGCCCCGGGACTCAATACGCAGTATTTT
CASAPGLNTQYF
>TRBJ1-6|TRBV20-1|.|.
TGCAGTGCTAGAGATCTCGGGGGAACTAATAATTCACCCCTCCACTTT
CSARDLGGTNNSPLHF
>TRBJ2-3|TRBV27|TRBD1|many
TGTGCCAGCAGTATACCGAACAGGGGTACCACAGATACGCAGTATTTT
CASSIPNRGTTDTQYF
>TRBJ2-2|TRBV5-1|.|once
TGCGCCAGCAGCCAACAGGGTGGTACCGGGGAGCTGTTTTTT
CASSQQGGTGELFF
>TRBJ2-1|TRBV24-1|.|.
TGTGCCACCAGTGATTTAGCGGGACCGGGGGCCGTTGAGCAGTTCTTC
CATSDLAGPGAVEQFF
>TRBJ1-1|TRBV10-3|.|.
TGTGCCGCCGGACAGACCAACACTGAAGCTTTCTTT
CAAGQTNTEAFF
>TRBJ2-5|TRBV6-2/TRBV6-3|.|.
TGTGCCAGCAGTTACTCCCCGGGGGCCATTAACCAAGAGACCCAGTACTTC
CASSYSPGAINQETQYF
>TRBJ2-2|TRBV20-1|.|.
TGCAGTGCTAGCGGCTGGGGGGAGCTGTTTTTT
CSASGWGELFF
>TRBJ2-7|TRBV5-1|.|.
TGCGCCAGCAGCTTGTCAGGGAAGGCCTCCTACGAGCAGTACTTC
CASSLSGKASYEQYF
>TRBJ2-1|TRBV29-1|TRBD2|many
TGCAGCGTTTCTACTAGCGGGGATTACAATGAGCAGTTCTTC
CSVSTSGDYNEQFF
>TRBJ2-3|TRBV6-2/TRBV6-3|.|.
TGTGCCAGCAGTTACTGGACCGGACCCCAATACACAGATACGCAGTATTTT
CASSYWTGPQYTDTQYF
>TRBJ1-6|TRBV9|.|few
TGTGCCAGCAGCGGATCATCCGGGGGCTCACCCCTCCACTTT
CASSGSSGGSPLHF
>TRBJ2-7|TRBV7-8|TRBD2|.
TGTGCCAGCAGCCCGGGACTAGCGGGAGTCAGGCAGTACTTC
CASSPGLAGVRQYF
>TRBJ2-7|TRBV7-2|.|few
TGTGCCAGCAGCTTATCGTTTTTATCCAGGGGGAGGTACGAGCAGTACTTC
CASSLSFLSRGRYEQYF
>TRBJ2-7|TRBV30|TRBD1|once
TGTGCCTGGAGTGCCGACAGGGACCACGAGCGGTACTTC
CAWSADRDHERYF
>TRBJ2-7|TRBV29-1|.|many
TGCAGCGTTTTAGGGGACCTCTCCTACGAGCAGTACTTC
CSVLGDLSYEQYF
>TRBJ2-1|TRBV29-1|TRBD1|.
TGCAGCGTAAACATGGACAGGCCTACGAACAGTGAGCAGTTCTTC
CSVNMDRPTNSEQFF
>TRBJ1-6|TRBV5-1|.|many
TGCGCCAGCAGCTTGGACCCAGGGGACAATTCACCCCTCCACTTT
CASSLDPGDNSPLHF
>TRBJ1-1|TRBV20-1|TRBD1|.
TGCAGTGCCCAGACAGGGCCGGGGACTGAAGCTTTCTTT
CSAQTGPGTEAFF
>TRBJ2-2|TRBV7-2|.|.
TGTGCCAGCAGCTTAGGGGCCTTAGGAACCGGGGAGCTGTTTTTT
CASSLGALGTGELFF
>TRBJ1-6|TRBV18|TRBD1|.
TGTGCCAGCTCACCGGACAGGCCGAAGATTAATTCACCCCTCCACTTT
CASSPDRPKINSPLHF
>TRBJ2-3|TRBV24-1|.|.
TGTGCCACCAGTGACCTGGAGGTCGCAGATACGCAGTATTTT
CATSDLEVADTQYF
>TRBJ2-1|TRBV10-3|.|few
TGTGCCATCGGCGAACAGGGTCGCTCCTACAATGAGCAGTTCTTC
CAIGEQGRSYNEQFF
>TRBJ2-4|TRBV6-5|TRBD1|few
TGTGCCAGCAGCCGACAGGGGCCCAAAAACATTCAGTACTTC
CASSRQGPKNIQYF